The clone carrying this TCR beta chain was seen many times. The V gene's germline CDR1 is LGHDT and CDR2 YNNKEL (reference sequence). V lost 3 bases and J 6 bases, leaving 13 bases between the germline ends. This CDR3 comprises 14 residues. This sample stems from a study of T cells in Graves' hyperthyroidism and ophthalmopathy. Across the study: The initial diagnosis was the point when peripheral blood was collected, ahead of any treatment.

RNA transcripts yielded amplified TCR beta CDR3 regions. HTBI primers drove first-round RT-PCR of the TCR CDR3. TCRdb re-called the multiplex PCR reads with MiXCR, one entry per CDR3 protein. Of under 300,000 distinct CDR3 sequences in the sample, roughly 15% are singletons; the top ten hold around 30%. Exclusion criteria comprised uncontrolled infection, other autoimmune disease, pregnancy or lactation. It was at first hyperthyroidism diagnosis, before any ophthalmopathy symptoms, that the blood sample was taken. It was 10 ml of fresh peripheral blood that supplied the PBMCs. The rearrangement joins TRBV3-1 to TRBJ2-3; D might be TRBD2 (7 bases). The TCR originated in a woman in her 50s with Graves' hyperthyroidism that later progressed to Graves' ophthalmopathy. Sequenced: blood. CDR3 sequence: CASSQQGRVDTQYF. CDR3 bases: TGTGCCAGCAGCCAGCAGGGGAGGGTGGATACGCAGTATTTT.